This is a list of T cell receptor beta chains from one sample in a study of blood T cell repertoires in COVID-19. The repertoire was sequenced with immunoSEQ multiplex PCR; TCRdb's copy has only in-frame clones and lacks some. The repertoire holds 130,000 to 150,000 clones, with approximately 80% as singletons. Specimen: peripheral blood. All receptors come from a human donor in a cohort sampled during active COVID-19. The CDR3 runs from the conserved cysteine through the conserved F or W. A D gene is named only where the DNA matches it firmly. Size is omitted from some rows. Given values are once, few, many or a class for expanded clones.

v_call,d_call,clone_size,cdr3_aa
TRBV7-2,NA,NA,CASSFAGGLNQPQHF
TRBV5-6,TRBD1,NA,CASSLAVRGRYEKLFF
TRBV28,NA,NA,CASSLPGPNYEQYF
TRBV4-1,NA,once,CASSQDGILGNSPLHF
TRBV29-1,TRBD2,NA,CSVGLARFNTEELFF
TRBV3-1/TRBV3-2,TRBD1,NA,CASSHGTGGSTGF
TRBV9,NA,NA,CASSVEPTGQYGYTF
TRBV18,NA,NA,CASSPEEHEQYF
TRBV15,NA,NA,CATSRDLQAYEQYF
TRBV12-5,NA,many,CASGFDRGAQHF
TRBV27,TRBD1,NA,CASSLGQGGYEQYF
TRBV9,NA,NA,CASSTTLGASLRSGNTIYF
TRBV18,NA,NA,CASSPSGSYEQYF
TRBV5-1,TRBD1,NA,CASSPTPGQAFSYNSPLHF
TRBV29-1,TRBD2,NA,CSVDNGLAGSYEQYF
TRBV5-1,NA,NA,CASSLGPGSIGTSLANTGELFF
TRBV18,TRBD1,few,CASSRDRANTGELFF
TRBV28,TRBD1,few,CASFIPGQGYPYEQYF
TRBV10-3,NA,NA,CAISNREYEQYF
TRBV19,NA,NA,CASSISMTPTPYEQYF
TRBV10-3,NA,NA,CAISEQSGGGNIQYF
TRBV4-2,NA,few,CASSPTTLGGYNEQFF
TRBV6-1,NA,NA,CASSEPGAFTIYF
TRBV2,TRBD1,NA,CASSRQGQNEKLFF
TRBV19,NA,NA,CASSIWAGETEAFF
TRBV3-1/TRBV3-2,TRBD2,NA,CASSQVRLAGFNEQFF
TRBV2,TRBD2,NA,CASSRSGRAHEQYF
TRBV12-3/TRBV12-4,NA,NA,CASSQPGGYTF
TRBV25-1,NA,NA,CASSEYSKELFTDTQYF
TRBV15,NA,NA,CATSRDGGNYGYTF
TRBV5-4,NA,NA,CASSPQAVMNTEAFF
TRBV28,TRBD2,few,CASITGGPAGGPYEQYF
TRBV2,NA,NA,CATKQNTGELFF
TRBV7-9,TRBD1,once,CASSLVVGQGDGYTF
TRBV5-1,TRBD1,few,CASSLAGQGQGYGELFF
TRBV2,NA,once,CASSERLIPGYEQYF
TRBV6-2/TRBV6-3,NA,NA,CASSYSKWRVEEANQPQHF
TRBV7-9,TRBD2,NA,CASSLVGGRAYEQYF
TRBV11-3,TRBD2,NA,CASSLGLAGEWETQYF
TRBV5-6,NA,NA,CASSLGQALYGYTF
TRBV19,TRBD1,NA,CASRAGTGYNEQFF